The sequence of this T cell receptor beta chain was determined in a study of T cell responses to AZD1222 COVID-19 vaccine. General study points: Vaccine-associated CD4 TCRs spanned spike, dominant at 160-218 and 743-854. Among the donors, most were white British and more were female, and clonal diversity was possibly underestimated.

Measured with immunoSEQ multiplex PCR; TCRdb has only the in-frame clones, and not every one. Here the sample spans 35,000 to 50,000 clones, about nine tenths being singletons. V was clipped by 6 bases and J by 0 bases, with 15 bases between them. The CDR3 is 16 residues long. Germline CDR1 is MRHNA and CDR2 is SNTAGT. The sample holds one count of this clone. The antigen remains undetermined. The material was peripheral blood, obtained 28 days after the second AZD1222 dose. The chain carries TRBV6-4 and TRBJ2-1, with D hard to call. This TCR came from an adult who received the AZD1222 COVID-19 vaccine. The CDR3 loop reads CASRADGLSSYNEQFF. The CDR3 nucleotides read TGTGCCAGCAGGGCCGACGGTTTAAGCTCCTACAATGAGCAGTTCTTC.